This paragraph reports one T cell receptor beta chain. Sequenced by immunoSEQ multiplex PCR; TCRdb stores in-frame clones only, minus some. The sample yields 70,000 to 95,000 clones, around 85% seen once. With 3 bases clipped from V and 5 bases from J, the junction kept 9 bases outside the gene matches. Germline-derived CDR1 and CDR2 are SEHNR and FQNEAQ (reference sequence). The CDR3 extends over 15 amino acids. This sample was included in a study of blood T cell repertoires in COVID-19. V usage is TRBV7-9 and J usage is TRBJ2-7; 8 positions agree with TRBD2. Specimen: peripheral blood. This receptor was obtained from a woman aged 65 to 85 with active or convalescent COVID-19. CDR3 amino acids: CASSFRAGGPHEQYF. The CDR3 coding sequence is TGTGCCAGCAGCTTCCGGGCGGGGGGCCCCCACGAGCAGTACTTC.